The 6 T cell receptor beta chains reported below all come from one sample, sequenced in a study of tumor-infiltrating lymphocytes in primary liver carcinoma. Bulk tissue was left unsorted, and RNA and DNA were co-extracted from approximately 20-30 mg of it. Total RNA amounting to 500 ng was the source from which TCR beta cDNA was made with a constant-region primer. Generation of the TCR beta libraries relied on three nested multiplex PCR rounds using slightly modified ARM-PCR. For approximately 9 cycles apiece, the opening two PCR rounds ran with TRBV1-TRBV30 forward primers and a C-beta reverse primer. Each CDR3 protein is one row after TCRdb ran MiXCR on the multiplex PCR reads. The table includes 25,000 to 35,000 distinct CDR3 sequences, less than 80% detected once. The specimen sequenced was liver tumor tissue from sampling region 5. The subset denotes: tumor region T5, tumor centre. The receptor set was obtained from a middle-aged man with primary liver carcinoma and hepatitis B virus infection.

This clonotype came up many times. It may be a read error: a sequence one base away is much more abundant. The CDR3 is CASGFRGNYGYTF. The CDR3 DNA follows: TGTGCCAGCGGCTTTCGGGGGAACTATGGCTACACCTTC. This sequence joins TRBV5-4 and TRBJ1-2; maybe TRBD1 (5 bases). Germline lookup yields CDR1 SGHNT and CDR2 YYREEE (reference sequence). The CDR3 totals 13 residues.

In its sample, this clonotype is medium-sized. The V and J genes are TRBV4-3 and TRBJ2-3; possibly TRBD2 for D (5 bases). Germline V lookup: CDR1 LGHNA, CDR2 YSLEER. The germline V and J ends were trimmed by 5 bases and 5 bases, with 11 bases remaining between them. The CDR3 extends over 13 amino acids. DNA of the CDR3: TGCGCCAGCAGCTCTTCTGCGGGAGATACGCAGTATTTT. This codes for CASSSSAGDTQYF.

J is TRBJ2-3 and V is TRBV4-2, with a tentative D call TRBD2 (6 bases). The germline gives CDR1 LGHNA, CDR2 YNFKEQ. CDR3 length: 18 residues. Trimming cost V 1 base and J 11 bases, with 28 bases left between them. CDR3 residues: CASSQVALLARATGMQYF. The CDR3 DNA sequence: TGTGCCAGCAGCCAAGTGGCGCTTCTAGCGAGAGCAACAGGTATGCAGTATTTT.

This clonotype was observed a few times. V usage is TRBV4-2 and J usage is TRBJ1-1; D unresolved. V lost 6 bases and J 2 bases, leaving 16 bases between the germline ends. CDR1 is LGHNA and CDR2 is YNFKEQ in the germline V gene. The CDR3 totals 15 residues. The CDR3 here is CASSRMERENTEAFF. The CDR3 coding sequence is TGTGCCAGCAGTCGGATGGAGAGGGAAAACACTGAAGCTTTCTTT.

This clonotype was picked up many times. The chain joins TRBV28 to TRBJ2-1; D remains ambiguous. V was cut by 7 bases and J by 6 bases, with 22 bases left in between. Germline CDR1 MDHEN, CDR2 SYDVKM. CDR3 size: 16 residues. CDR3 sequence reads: CASTVSSRPESNEQFF. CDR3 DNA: TGTGCCAGCACGGTATCCTCCAGGCCCGAATCCAATGAGCAGTTCTTC.

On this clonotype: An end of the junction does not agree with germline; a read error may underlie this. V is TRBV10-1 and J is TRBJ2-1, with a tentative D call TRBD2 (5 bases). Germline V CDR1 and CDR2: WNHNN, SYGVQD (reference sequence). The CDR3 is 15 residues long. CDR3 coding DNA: TGCGCCAGCTGTGAGCCTGACTACATCTACAATGAGCAGTTCTTC. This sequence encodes CASCEPDYIYNEQFF.